This T cell receptor (beta chain) was obtained from a study of shared clonotypes between healthy human individuals (dated by TCRdb to between 2020 and 2021). In the study overall: The cohort comprised two women and a few men aged 18 to 49 years. For each donor, three plates each were used for CD4 naive and CD4 memory, two plates were used for CD8 naive, and one plate was used for CD8 memory. Different laboratories and diverse techniques were used to prepare libraries and sequence TCR repertoires, to increase sequencing depth and limit assay-specific biases. To estimate repertoire size and how much clonotypes are shared between individuals, the study performed deep sequencing of blood TCR repertoires from five healthy adults. Per donor, leukapheresis produced somewhere between about 0.9 and 10 billion PBMCs.

Comments on this clone: The clone's antigen remains unknown. No quality values exist for individual bases; no much larger clone is one base distant.

Healthy HIV-negative adults with no recently reported acute infections or vaccinations were included as donors. All donors were Caucasian adults living in Nashville, Tennessee, USA. CD4+ T cells were enriched by magnetic negative selection; naive cells were then positively selected on CD45RA, and the negative fraction formed the memory subset. After blood collection by leukapheresis, PBMCs were isolated using Ficoll-Histopaque density gradient centrifugation and then cryopreserved in the vapor phase of liquid nitrogen. Analytical flow cytometry was used to check the purity and quantity of every magnetically sorted T cell population. Each sorted fraction had its genomic DNA isolated and then quantified by UV absorbance on a Nanodrop 2000c. Overall study results and their limits: Clonotypes shared by all four sorted-subset donors showed higher generation probabilities than non-shared clonotypes. Incomplete sequencing was indicated by rarefaction of sorted-subset datasets, despite the large sequencing depth. Pairwise subsampling indicated that sequencing depth was expected to affect the degree of clonotype sharing among donors. Around 5.4% of naive CD4, around 3.6% of naive CD8, roughly 2.4% of memory CD4, and less than 0.45% of memory CD8 clonotypes were shared across a few donors. Sampling was restricted to blood, and TCR repertoires in tissues likely differ from the TCR repertoires found in blood. The genetic and exposure-history diversity represented was limited by the small number of donors. Estimated clonotype richness was generally larger for naive than for memory subsets.

A distance of 13 bases separates the germline ends of V and J, which lose 4 bases and 6 bases respectively. Taken from cysteine to phenylalanine, the CDR3 has 13 residues. This entry keeps only the CDR3 DNA: 39 bases, framed from base 1. CDR1 is given as MDHEN and CDR2 as SYDVKM, both from the germline V gene. Using the deep immunoSEQ assay, multiplex PCR amplified TCR CDR3 regions from genomic DNA. Genomic DNA extracted from each cell subset was distributed evenly over all wells of several immunoSEQ 96-well plates, and each plate served as one replicate. Each replicate PCR for sorted subsets received 200 ng genomic DNA, equal to some 32,000 T cell genomes. Purified libraries were quantified with a Qubit 3.0 fluorometer, sized on a Bioanalyzer 2100, and re-quantified with the KAPA Library Quantification kit. Each immunoSEQ 96-well plate was sequenced on its own single-read 150-cycle Illumina NextSeq 550 flow cell. On the authors' methods: The immunoSEQ output contained only junctional sequences without quality scores, so filtering could not match that applied to full-length reads. Sequences were annotated with PyIR, a Python wrapper for IgBLAST v1.9, using IMGT germline references to assign V/J genes and CDR3. Reads with weak V/J assignments (E-value above 1e-6), missing CDR3, stop codons, out-of-frame junctions, or ambiguous translated residues were removed. V3J clonotypes were defined as sequences sharing the same inferred V gene, J gene, and CDR3 amino acid sequence. To compute the percentage overlap between repertoires, the number of shared unique clonotypes was divided by the size of the smaller repertoire. RTK rarefaction, the Chao1 estimator, and Recon v2.1 estimates of unobserved clonotypes were used to assess repertoire richness. OLGA was used to compute generation probabilities for all TCRbeta clonotypes that the gDNA method yielded from a handful of donors. In TCRdb, the immuneACCESS table is reduced to in-frame sequences with V and J assigned. These tables do not hold every clone; where another copy was compared, an unresolved V gene accounts for under half, and the others remain unexplained. That table gives V, J and clone size, and the DNA gave D and trimming. This sample gives approximately 2,300,000 clones in total; 85% to 95% of them show up just once. The ten largest account for 0.37% of the sample.

Sequenced material: naive CD4+ T cells from PBMCs. The cell subset or site label, as the study defines it: CD45RA+ positively selected. The chain uses TRBV28 and TRBJ2-7; TRBD1 could be the D gene, as 5 bases match. The origin of this receptor is a man younger than 35 in good health. Some clones in this sample may be carry-over from other donors' samples. The CDR3 reads as follows: CASSSPRASEQYF. The nucleotide sequence is TGTGCCAGCAGTTCCCCCAGGGCTAGCGAGCAGTACTTC. The full variable domain, completed from the reference TRBV28 and TRBJ2-7 proteins outside the CDR3, reads DVKVTQSSRYLVKRTGEKVFLECVQDMDHENMFWYRQDPGLGLRLIYFSYDVKMKEKGDIPEGYSVSREKKERFSLILESASTNQTSMYLCASSSPRASEQYFGPGTRLTVT.